The next 20 T cell receptor beta chains were all read from a single sample in a study of human T cells and chemical hapten exposure. In TCRdb, the 5' RACE reads were re-called with MiXCR into one record per CDR3 protein. The sample includes 110,000 or so distinct CDR3 sequences, around 20% seen only once; the top ten take around 2.7%. Unfractionated whole blood served as the source for total RNA extraction. Receptor source: a human donor in good health.

This chain joins TRBV6-1 and TRBJ2-2, with TRBD2 identical over 10 bases. Germline CDR1 and CDR2: MNHNS and SASEGT. The trim removed 6 bases at V and 5 bases at J, leaving 21 bases unmatched. The CDR3 runs to 20 residues. CDR3 sequence (DNA): TGTGCCAGCAGCGTTTTCCCCAGGGACACGGTAGCGGGAGGAACCGGGGAGCTGTTTTTT. Residues: CASSVFPRDTVAGGTGELFF.

The chain joins TRBV28 to TRBJ1-4; 12 bases are a match to TRBD1. The CDR3 is 16 residues long. CDR1 is MDHEN, CDR2 SYDVKM, per germline. With V trimmed by 6 bases and J by 6 bases, 8 bases remained unmatched. The DNA of the CDR3 is TGTGCCAGCAGGAAAGGGACAGGGGGCAGAGATGAAAAACTGTTTTTT. Translated: CASRKGTGGRDEKLFF.

This rearrangement joins TRBV7-8 to TRBJ2-4, with 10 bases that match TRBD2. CDR1 is SGHVS and CDR2 is FQNEAQ in the germline V gene. J lost 6 bases, V lost 2 bases, and 10 bases had no gene match. The CDR3 length is 17 residues. The CDR3 spells CASSLRRAGGPANIQYF. In DNA, the CDR3 is TGTGCCAGCAGCTTAAGGCGAGCGGGAGGGCCCGCAAACATTCAGTACTTC.

The gene calls are TRBV6-6 and TRBJ1-1; possibly TRBD1 for D (5 bases). The CDR3 extends over 16 amino acids. The V end lost 8 bases, the J end lost 0 bases, and 19 bases lay between the germline ends. Germline V CDR1 and CDR2: MNHNY, SVGAGI (reference sequence). The CDR3 coding sequence is TGTGCCAGCCGATCTAGGGACCGAAGGATGAACACTGAAGCTTTCTTT. This gives the protein CASRSRDRRMNTEAFF.

The genes are TRBV12-3 or TRBV12-4 and TRBJ1-5, with no clear D. V was trimmed by 3 bases and J by 9 bases, leaving 15 bases between them. This CDR3 contains 14 residues. As DNA, the CDR3 is TGTGCCAGCAGTTTGGGGTCCCGTTTAGGGCCCCAGCATTTT. Translating it yields CASSLGSRLGPQHF.

The chain is built from TRBV5-1 and TRBJ2-7; 9 bases line up with TRBD2. The J segment lost 5 bases and the V segment lost 6 bases, leaving 9 bases of the junction unmatched. The CDR3 spans 14 residues. Germline lookup yields CDR1 SGHRS and CDR2 YFSETQ. The CDR3 loop reads CASKVLAGSDEQYF. CDR3 bases: TGCGCCAGCAAGGTCCTAGCGGGGTCAGACGAGCAGTACTTC.

This clonotype was counted at least ten times. For the CDR3, the DNA is TGTGCCAGCAGCTTAGGGGGGGTCTATAATTCACCCCTCCACTTT. This sequence encodes CASSLGGVYNSPLHF. V gene TRBV13 combines with J gene TRBJ1-6; possibly TRBD1 for D (5 bases). This CDR3 comprises 15 residues. The V end lost 0 bases, the J end lost 3 bases, and 6 bases lay between the germline ends. Germline V lookup: CDR1 PRHDT, CDR2 FYEKMQ (reference sequence).

This chain uses TRBV12-3 or TRBV12-4 with TRBJ2-1, with D perhaps matching TRBD1 (6 bases). The CDR3 loop spans 15 amino acids. The V end was cut by 3 bases, the J end by 4 bases, with 13 bases between. DNA for the CDR3: TGTGCCAGCAGTTTTATGACAGGAGCTTACAATGAGCAGTTCTTC. Translating gives CASSFMTGAYNEQFF.

The chain uses TRBV28 and TRBJ1-5; a weak D match, TRBD1 (6 bases). The CDR3 length is 12 residues. Germline CDR1 is MDHEN and CDR2 is SYDVKM. V was shortened by 5 bases and J by 7 bases, with 9 bases between the two germline ends. The CDR3 DNA follows: TGTGCCAGCAGTCCGCAGGGGCAGCCCCAGCATTTT. Residues: CASSPQGQPQHF.

V and J are TRBV27 and TRBJ1-4, with 8 bases lining up with TRBD1. Germline loops: CDR1 MNHEY, CDR2 SMNVEV (reference sequence). Trimming took 3 bases from V and 3 from J; bases not matched to a gene: 0. The CDR3 loop spans 14 amino acids. The CDR3, as DNA: TGTGCCAGCAGTTTGGGACAGGCTAATGAAAAACTGTTTTTT. It is translated as CASSLGQANEKLFF.

The chain employs TRBV20-1 and TRBJ2-7; TRBD2 agrees at 7 bases. Germline loops: CDR1 DFQATT, CDR2 SNEGSKA (reference sequence). This CDR3 is built from 12 residues. The V segment lost 5 bases and the J segment 5 bases; nucleotides outside the gene matches: 6. CDR3 bases: TGCAGTGCTTTACGGGAGGACCACGAGCAGTACTTC. Translated: CSALREDHEQYF.

The gene calls are TRBV5-1 and TRBJ1-1; possibly TRBD1 for D (5 bases). The CDR3 totals 13 residues. From germline, CDR1 is SGHRS and CDR2 YFSETQ. The germline V and J ends were trimmed by 2 bases and 2 bases, with 7 bases remaining between them. CDR3 residues: CASSFGDNTEAFF. In nucleotides, the CDR3 is TGCGCCAGCAGCTTTGGGGACAACACTGAAGCTTTCTTT.

The gene calls are TRBV5-5 and TRBJ2-3, with TRBD1 matching over 10 bases. Germline V gene lookup returns CDR1 SGHKS and CDR2 YYEKEE (reference sequence). Losses at the gene ends were 4 bases for V and 2 bases for J; bases not matched to a gene: 7. The CDR3 runs 16 residues. The CDR3 DNA reads as TGTGCCAGCAGCCACGTGACAGGGGGCATCACAGATACGCAGTATTTT. Translation: CASSHVTGGITDTQYF.

The chain combines TRBV6-5 with TRBJ1-5; the D gene is possibly TRBD1 (6 bases). The CDR3 has 15 amino acids. Germline V gives CDR1 MNHEY, CDR2 SVGAGI. Trimming cost V 5 bases and J 3 bases, with 14 bases left between them. The CDR3 protein is CASSQTRGDNQPQHF. CDR3 nucleotide sequence: TGTGCCAGCAGTCAGACCAGGGGTGACAATCAGCCCCAGCATTTT.

This clonotype was picked up many times. V and J are TRBV20-1 and TRBJ1-5; TRBD1 matches at 8 bases. Trimming removed 3 bases from V and 2 bases from J; junction bases left unmatched: 6. Germline V gives CDR1 DFQATT, CDR2 SNEGSKA (reference sequence). The CDR3 consists of 15 residues. The CDR3 DNA is TGCAGTGCTAGGGACAGGGCTTATGGCAATCAGCCCCAGCATTTT. Translated, it gives CSARDRAYGNQPQHF.

The rearrangement uses TRBV27 and TRBJ1-2, with TRBD1 identical over 12 bases. V was clipped by 5 bases and J by 8 bases; unmatched bases: 6. The V gene's germline CDR1 is MNHEY and CDR2 SMNVEV (reference sequence). CDR3 length equals 14 residues. In DNA form, the CDR3 reads TGTGCCAGCAGTGCGGGACAGGGGGCTGGAGGCTACACCTTC. Protein: CASSAGQGAGGYTF.

The chain carries TRBV2 and TRBJ2-2; D unclear. Germline CDR1 reads SNHLY; CDR2 reads FYNNEI. Between the trimmed V and J ends, which lost 8 bases and 1 base, there was a span of 8 bases. This CDR3 spans 13 amino acids. CDR3 DNA: TGTGCCAGCCTTCCAGAGAACACCGGGGAGCTGTTTTTT. Translation gives CASLPENTGELFF.

The chain joins TRBV28 to TRBJ1-1, with D tentatively TRBD1 (6 bases). The length of the CDR3 is 14 residues. The V and J ends lost 5 bases and 4 bases respectively, with 14 bases between them. The V gene's germline CDR1 is MDHEN and CDR2 SYDVKM. CDR3 protein: CASSTGGGLTEAFF. CDR3 nucleotides: TGTGCCAGCAGTACGGGGGGGGGGCTCACTGAAGCTTTCTTT.

This chain uses TRBV7-3 with TRBJ2-3, with 8 bases matching TRBD2. Looked up from germline, CDR1 is SGHTA and CDR2 is FQGTGA. This CDR3 contains 15 residues. V shed 2 bases and J 4 bases; nucleotides not matched to a gene: 5. CDR3 protein: CASSLAGLGSDTQYF. The CDR3 DNA sequence: TGTGCCAGCAGCTTAGCGGGACTAGGATCAGATACGCAGTATTTT.

In its sample, this clonotype was seen many times. Written as DNA, the CDR3 is TGTGCCAGCAGTTACCTAGGGACACCCCAAGAGACCCAGTACTTC. Protein product: CASSYLGTPQETQYF. The gene calls are TRBV6-5 and TRBJ2-5, with D maybe TRBD1 (6 bases). CDR3 length: 15 amino acids. The V and J ends lost 2 bases and 1 base respectively, with 11 bases between them. The germline V gene encodes CDR1 MNHEY and CDR2 SVGAGI.